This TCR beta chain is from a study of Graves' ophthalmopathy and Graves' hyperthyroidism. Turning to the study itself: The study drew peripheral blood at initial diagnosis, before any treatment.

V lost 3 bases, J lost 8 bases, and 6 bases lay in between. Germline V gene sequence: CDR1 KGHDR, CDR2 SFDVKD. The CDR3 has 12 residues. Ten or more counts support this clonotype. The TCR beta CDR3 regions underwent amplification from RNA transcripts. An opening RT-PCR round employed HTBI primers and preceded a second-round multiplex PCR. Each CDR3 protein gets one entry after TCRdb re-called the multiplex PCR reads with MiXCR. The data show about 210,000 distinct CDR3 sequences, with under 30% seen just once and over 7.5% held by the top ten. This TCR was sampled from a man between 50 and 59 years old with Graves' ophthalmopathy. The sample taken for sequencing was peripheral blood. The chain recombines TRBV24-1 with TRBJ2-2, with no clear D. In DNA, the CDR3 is TGTGCCACCAGTGATGGGTGGGGGGAGCTGTTTTTT. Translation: CATSDGWGELFF.